Listed below are T cell receptor beta chains from one sample, sequenced in a study of cytomegalovirus exposure and HLA in healthy donors. Clones were sequenced by immunoSEQ multiplex PCR, and TCRdb holds only the in-frame ones, with some missing. The profile shows approximately 190,000 clones, roughly 80% of them singletons. Sequenced: PBMCs. These receptors all come from a middle-aged man in good health and CMV-seropositive. Both conserved end residues are part of each CDR3. A D gene is named only where the DNA matches it firmly. Rows give clone size only sometimes, using once, few, many, or a class for an expanded clone.

j_gene,abundance,d_gene,v_gene,CDR3aa,CDR3nt
TRBJ1-5,NA,NA,TRBV6-1,CASRANRPNQPQHF,TGTGCCAGCAGGGCTAACAGGCCCAATCAGCCCCAGCATTTT
TRBJ2-7,NA,NA,TRBV6-5,CASSYSGTPYEQYF,TGTGCCAGCAGTTACTCGGGGACACCTTACGAGCAGTACTTC
TRBJ2-1,NA,TRBD1,TRBV7-3,CASSLTGGANEQFF,TGTGCCAGCAGCTTGACAGGGGGCGCGAATGAGCAGTTCTTC
TRBJ1-2,few,TRBD1,TRBV27,CASRSSRDRRISNTF,TGTGCCAGCAGGTCCTCCCGGGACAGACGAATCTCTAACACCTTC
TRBJ2-5,NA,NA,TRBV28,CASRRPTGTQYF,TGTGCCAGCAGGAGGCCGACCGGGACCCAGTACTTC
TRBJ1-5,NA,NA,TRBV30,CAWSAGSNQPQHF,TGTGCCTGGAGCGCAGGGAGCAATCAGCCCCAGCATTTT
TRBJ2-2,NA,NA,TRBV7-8,CASSFSGIRSGELFF,TGTGCCAGCAGCTTTTCGGGGATAAGATCCGGGGAGCTGTTTTTT
TRBJ2-1,NA,TRBD2,TRBV27,CASSPGLAGGPGRNEQFF,TGTGCCAGCAGTCCGGGACTAGCGGGGGGGCCGGGGAGAAATGAGCAGTTCTTC
TRBJ2-7,NA,NA,TRBV28,CASSLGRYEQYF,TGTGCCAGCAGTTTAGGGAGGTACGAGCAGTACTTC
TRBJ2-3,NA,NA,TRBV2,CASSEAPRATDTQYF,TGTGCCAGCAGTGAAGCCCCCAGGGCAACAGATACGCAGTATTTT
TRBJ2-7,NA,NA,TRBV11-3,CASSRRGTYEQYF,TGTGCCAGCAGCAGGAGAGGCACTTACGAGCAGTACTTC
TRBJ2-7,NA,NA,TRBV4-3,CASSQDHGIGFEQYF,TGCGCCAGCAGCCAAGATCACGGGATTGGGTTCGAGCAGTACTTC
TRBJ2-3,NA,TRBD1,TRBV7-3,CASSLAHRGRTDTQYF,TGTGCCAGCAGCTTAGCCCACAGGGGGCGAACAGATACGCAGTATTTT
TRBJ2-7,NA,NA,TRBV30,CAWNHRDAYEQYF,TGTGCCTGGAATCACCGGGATGCCTACGAGCAGTACTTC
TRBJ1-1,NA,NA,TRBV7-3,CASSLSGGLGTEAFF,TGTGCCAGCAGCTTAAGTGGGGGCTTGGGCACTGAAGCTTTCTTT
TRBJ2-6,few,NA,TRBV5-1,CASSPSGANVLTF,TGCGCCAGCAGCCCCTCCGGGGCCAACGTCCTGACTTTC
TRBJ2-7,NA,NA,TRBV6-5,CASSYSRGRAGEQYF,TGTGCCAGCAGTTACTCGCGGGGGCGCGCTGGGGAGCAGTACTTC
TRBJ1-2,NA,NA,TRBV4-3,CASSQDRGDYGYTF,TGCGCCAGCAGCCAAGACAGGGGTGACTATGGCTACACCTTC
TRBJ2-7,NA,TRBD1,TRBV14,CASSQERGQGYEQYF,TGTGCCAGCAGCCAAGAAAGGGGACAGGGCTACGAGCAGTACTTC
TRBJ2-7,NA,NA,TRBV9,CASSRGRAGHNEQYF,TGTGCCAGCAGTCGTGGGAGGGCGGGACACAACGAGCAGTACTTC
TRBJ1-5,NA,NA,TRBV28,CASLPAVVGGNQPQHF,TGTGCCAGCCTCCCCGCAGTCGTAGGAGGCAATCAGCCCCAGCATTTT
TRBJ2-7,NA,TRBD1,TRBV7-3,CASSSNYGQGHSYEQYF,TGTGCCAGCAGCTCCAACTATGGACAGGGGCACTCCTACGAGCAGTACTTC
TRBJ2-5,NA,TRBD1,TRBV19,CASSILSGQGTLEQYF,TGTGCCAGTAGTATTCTCAGTGGACAGGGGACCCTAGAGCAGTACTTC
TRBJ2-1,NA,NA,TRBV15,CATSRGVYNEQFF,TGTGCCACCAGCAGGGGAGTTTACAATGAGCAGTTCTTC
TRBJ1-5,NA,TRBD1,TRBV6-1,CASSGTGTNQPQHF,TGTGCCAGCAGCGGGACAGGAACCAATCAGCCCCAGCATTTT
TRBJ2-1,NA,TRBD2,TRBV7-2,CASSLELAGVNEQFF,TGTGCCAGCAGCTTAGAACTAGCGGGGGTCAATGAGCAGTTCTTC
TRBJ1-1,NA,NA,TRBV7-6,CASTQPTVNTEAFF,TGTGCCAGCACCCAACCGACAGTGAACACTGAAGCTTTCTTT
TRBJ2-2,NA,NA,TRBV27,CASSTNTGELFF,TGTGCCAGCAGTACAAACACCGGGGAGCTGTTTTTT
TRBJ1-6,few,NA,TRBV30,CAWSSWAGPLHF,TGTGCCTGGAGTAGCTGGGCTGGACCCCTCCACTTT
TRBJ2-1,once,NA,TRBV19,CASSPAGAIYNEQFF,TGTGCCAGTAGTCCCGCGGGGGCGATTTACAATGAGCAGTTCTTC
TRBJ1-1,NA,NA,TRBV9,CASSVEIGQHLNTEAFF,TGTGCCAGCAGCGTAGAAATCGGACAGCATCTGAACACTGAAGCTTTCTTT